A single sample gave rise to the 15 T cell receptor beta chains below, sequenced in a study of cytomegalovirus exposure and HLA in healthy donors. 13 Jbeta primers and 60 Vbeta primers were used for the PCR. Method: immunoSEQ multiplex PCR; TCRdb's copy keeps in-frame clones and lacks some. The sample holds some 190,000 clones, around 80% seen once. Sequencing input: PBMCs. Receptors were obtained from a man aged 40-49 years in good health and CMV-seronegative.

The rearrangement links TRBV5-1 to TRBJ2-1; D might be TRBD1 (5 bases). V was pared by 2 bases and J by 7 bases, with 22 bases between. Per germline, CDR1 SGHRS and CDR2 YFSETQ. The CDR3 is made up of 17 amino acids. The CDR3 DNA reads TGCGCCAGCAGCTTAGTTGTTTTCGGACAAGAAAAGAATGAGCAGTTCTTC. Translating it yields CASSLVVFGQEKNEQFF.

The table lists this clone with a count of one. The chain has TRBV11-3 and TRBJ1-2, with D possibly matching TRBD1 (5 bases). The germline gives CDR1 SGHNT, CDR2 YENEEA. The CDR3 covers 16 residues. The V and J ends lost 2 bases and 0 bases respectively, with 13 bases between them. The CDR3 DNA reads as TGTGCCAGCAGCTTAAGGGAGGGGTCCTCTAACTATGGCTACACCTTC. This encodes CASSLREGSSNYGYTF.

This sequence joins TRBV5-5 and TRBJ2-7, with 11 bases matching TRBD1. V was clipped by 2 bases and J by 5 bases; unmatched bases: 9. The CDR3 consists of 16 residues. Germline assignment: CDR1 SGHKS and CDR2 YYEKEE (reference sequence). The CDR3 nucleotides read TGTGCCAGCAGCTTACGAATCGGGGGACAGGGGGACGAGCAGTACTTC. Translation: CASSLRIGGQGDEQYF.

This rearrangement joins TRBV4-2 to TRBJ2-1; D not certain. The V gene's germline CDR1 is LGHNA and CDR2 YNFKEQ. Between the trimmed V and J ends, which lost 3 bases and 7 bases, there was a span of 4 bases. CDR3 size: 11 residues. The CDR3 reads CASSQANEQFF. Here the CDR3 DNA reads TGTGCCAGCAGCCAGGCAAATGAGCAGTTCTTC.

V and J are TRBV21-1 and TRBJ2-7; the DNA was not used to check the table's D call, TRBD1. TRBV21-1 is flagged as a pseudogene. The CDR3 spans 14 residues. The CDR3 DNA reads TGTGCCAGCAGGGCGACAGGGGCCTGCTACGAGCAGTACTTC. Protein: CASRATGACYEQYF.

This chain's CDR3 is CASSSQGGSSYEQYF. For the CDR3, the DNA is TGTGCCAGTAGTTCCCAGGGGGGAAGCTCCTACGAGCAGTACTTC. The V and J genes are TRBV19 and TRBJ2-7, with D perhaps matching TRBD1 (7 bases). Trimming stripped 5 bases from V and 0 bases from J, with 14 bases between. There are 15 residues in the CDR3. In germline, CDR1 is LNHDA, CDR2 SQIVND (reference sequence).

The chain employs TRBV7-8 and TRBJ2-1; D possibly corresponds to TRBD2 (7 bases). This CDR3 comprises 15 residues. The germline CDR1 and CDR2 sequences are SGHVS and FQNEAQ. Trimming left V 5 bases short and J 8 bases short, with 19 bases between. The CDR3, as DNA: TGTGCCAGCAGCCCCACGAGGGCGGGGGCGGATGAGCAGTTCTTC. Translated: CASSPTRAGADEQFF.

The CDR3 DNA reads as TGTGCCAGCAGTTCCCCAGGGACAGGGAACTATGGCTACACCTTC. This translates into CASSSPGTGNYGYTF. The chain joins TRBV6-5 to TRBJ1-2; 9 nucleotides agree with TRBD1. Germline V gene lookup returns CDR1 MNHEY and CDR2 SVGAGI. V gave up 4 bases and J gave up 2 bases; unmatched junction bases: 5. The CDR3 is 15 amino acids.

The chain joins TRBV2 to TRBJ1-1; D not certain. CDR1 SNHLY and CDR2 FYNNEI come from the germline V gene. Trimming cost V 2 bases and J 5 bases, with 9 bases left between them. The length of the CDR3 is 13 residues. CDR3 in amino acids: CASSESSKTEAFF. CDR3 bases: TGTGCCAGCAGTGAATCGAGCAAAACTGAAGCTTTCTTT. Drawing the rest from reference TRBV2 and TRBJ1-1, the complete variable domain is EPEVTQTPSHQVTQMGQEVILRCVPISNHLYFYWYRQILGQKVEFLVSFYNNEISEKSEIFDDQFSVERPDGSNFTLKIRSTKLEDSAMYFCASSESSKTEAFFGQGTRLTVV.

The rearrangement uses TRBV11-3 and TRBJ2-7, with 7 bases fitting TRBD2. Germline CDR1 and CDR2: SGHNT and YENEEA. After removal of 11 bases from V and 2 bases from J, the junction contained 6 bases not matched to a gene. This CDR3 contains 12 residues. DNA of the CDR3: TGTGCCTCCGGGACTAATCCCTACGAGCAGTACTTC. Translation: CASGTNPYEQYF.

J is TRBJ2-2 and V is TRBV6-5, with 9 nucleotides matching TRBD2. The germline gives CDR1 MNHEY, CDR2 SVGAGI. CDR3 length equals 15 residues. The V gene end was trimmed by 6 bases and the J gene end by 2 bases; junction bases not matched to a gene: 4. The chain's CDR3 is CASRTGLANTGELFF. The CDR3 region has the DNA TGTGCCAGCAGGACGGGACTAGCAAACACCGGGGAGCTGTTTTTT.

The CDR3 loop reads CASSATSGRAGSGELFF. CDR3 DNA sequence: TGTGCCAGCAGTGCGACTAGCGGGAGGGCCGGATCCGGGGAGCTGTTTTTT. This chain links TRBV6-4 with TRBJ2-2; 14 bases fit TRBD2. V was clipped by 4 bases and J by 6 bases; unmatched bases: 7. The CDR3 covers 17 residues. The germline V gene encodes CDR1 MRHNA and CDR2 SNTAGT.

The table lists this clone with a few counts. The J gene is TRBJ2-3, the V gene TRBV6-1; D is undetermined. Germline lookup yields CDR1 MNHNS and CDR2 SASEGT. The CDR3 totals 13 residues. V dropped 7 bases and J dropped 3 bases, with 11 bases sitting between them. CDR3 bases: TGTGCCAGCAATAAAGACGGGACAGATACGCAGTATTTT. Its translation is CASNKDGTDTQYF.

This chain links TRBV9 with TRBJ2-3, with TRBD2 matching 12 bases. CDR3 length equals 19 residues. V trimming: 0 bases; J trimming: 0 bases; junction bases outside the gene matches: 8. The germline V gene has CDR1 SGDLS and CDR2 YYNGEE. The CDR3 bases are TGTGCCAGCAGCGTAGGCGAGGGTGGGACTAGCGGGAGCACAGATACGCAGTATTTT. It specifies CASSVGEGGTSGSTDTQYF.

This rearrangement joins TRBV5-5 to TRBJ2-1; D ambiguous. The CDR3 contains 15 residues. CDR1 SGHKS and CDR2 YYEKEE come from the germline V gene (reference sequence). Trimming left V 1 base short and J 10 bases short, with 18 bases between. DNA for the CDR3: TGTGCCAGCAGCTTGAGGAGAGGCCTTAATCGGGAGCAGTTCTTC. Protein product: CASSLRRGLNREQFF.